The TCR beta chain under discussion was sequenced for a study of blood T cell repertoires in COVID-19. The CDR3 totals 16 residues. Germline V gene sequence: CDR1 MNHNY, CDR2 SVGAGI (reference sequence). Unmatched junction bases numbered 15, after V lost 2 bases and J lost 10 bases. Here immunoSEQ multiplex PCR was the method, and the copy in TCRdb shows in-frame clones only, minus some. The table records approximately 300,000 clones, more than 70% of them present only once. This clonotype originated in a man younger than 35 who had recovered from COVID-19. The chain links TRBV6-6 to TRBJ2-3; 7 nucleotides line up with TRBD1. The sequenced material came from peripheral blood. The CDR3 loop is CASSYRPWDSMSAQYF. CDR3 DNA: TGTGCCAGCAGTTACCGCCCGTGGGACAGCATGTCGGCGCAGTATTTT.